This TCR beta chain stems from a study of memory CD4+ T cells and cytomegalovirus serostatus (dated 2019 in TCRdb). Describing the broader study: A total of about 35 healthy Belgian adults, of whom 9 were CMV seropositive and some 25 were CMV seronegative, were included in the cohort. To replicate a published TCR-based CMV serostatus classifier, the researchers sequenced the CD4+ memory TCRbeta repertoires of a Belgian cohort whose cytomegalovirus serostatus was known. Summary of the overall study and its limitations: Of 164 previously reported CMV-associated TCRbeta sequences, approximately 64 appeared in the CD4+ memory repertoires, each in one to five individuals. Results were interpreted as suggesting that the CMV-associated TCR signature is largely present in the CD4+ memory repertoire. For predicting CMV serostatus, the median bootstrapped AUC was about 0.95 using the original framework and roughly 0.92 using a US-trained random forest. The original-framework classifier achieved a median bootstrapped AUC of 0.95 with a 95% CI of 0.76-1.00 on the Belgian cohort. Only CD4+CD45RO+ memory cells were sequenced, unlike the original study, which covered naive and memory CD4+ and CD8+ populations.

Single viable CD3+CD4+CD8-CD45RO+ cells were sorted as memory CD4+ T cells on a FACSAria II. CMV serostatus was determined using a Roche Elecsys assay that detects serum IgG against CMV pp150, pp28, p38 and p52. Once the samples were thawed, total CD4+ T cells were enriched through positive selection using CD4 magnetic microbeads. Samples originated from another study that specifically interrogated the CD4+ T cell memory repertoire. Following standard operating procedures, peripheral blood mononuclear cells were isolated and cryopreserved, while serum was kept at -80 degrees C. The staining used CD3-PerCP (BW264/56), CD4-APC (RPA-T4), CD45RO-PE (UCHT1) and CD8-Pacific Orange (3B5) antibodies, and Sytox blue was used to exclude non-viable cells. Genomic DNA was extracted from sorted cells with the Quick-DNA Microprep Kit. TCRbeta DNA was amplified with the immunoSEQ hsTCRbeta kit following the manufacturer's protocol. TCRbeta libraries were sequenced on an Illumina MiSeq instrument. Processing in the source paper ran as follows. After out-of-frame sequences were removed, 2.4 million or so distinct TCRbeta sequences remained, averaging about 67,000 per individual. Two values were used to score each individual: the count of 164 previously reported CMV-associated TCRbeta sequences and the total count of productive distinct TCRbeta sequences. A beta-binomial model was reimplemented in Python, and random forests from scikit-learn, run with default parameters, were trained on data from the US cohort. On the Belgian cohort, classifier performance was reported as the median AUC, along with percentile confidence intervals, across 10,000 bootstrap iterations. TCRdb obtained this table from immuneACCESS and retained in-frame rearrangements with V and J assigned. These tables miss some clones; where compared with another copy, unresolved V genes account for less than half of the shortfall, and the remainder is unexplained. The V and J calls and clone size were taken over from that table, and D and trimming were inferred from the DNA. This sample holds 50,000 or so clones; around three quarters were observed only once. More than 1.5% of the sample is held by the ten biggest clonotypes.

Details on this clone: Its specific antigen is unknown. Per-base qualities were not stored, and no clone one base away is much larger.

Sequencing was performed on memory CD4+ T cells from blood. The sequence came from an adult in good health and CMV-seronegative.

In nucleotide form, the sequence is TGTGCCAGCACAAACCAAAAAGACACTGAAGCTTTCTTT. It encodes CASTNQKDTEAFF. The sequence joins TRBV27 to TRBJ1-1, with no confident D gene call. Spanning cysteine to phenylalanine, the CDR3 consists of 13 amino acids. Only the CDR3 part of the read is kept: 39 bases, read in frame from the first base. Sequences MNHEY (CDR1) and SMNVEV (CDR2) are obtained from the germline V gene (reference sequence). V and J lose 7 bases and 3 bases, and a span of 12 bases separates them.